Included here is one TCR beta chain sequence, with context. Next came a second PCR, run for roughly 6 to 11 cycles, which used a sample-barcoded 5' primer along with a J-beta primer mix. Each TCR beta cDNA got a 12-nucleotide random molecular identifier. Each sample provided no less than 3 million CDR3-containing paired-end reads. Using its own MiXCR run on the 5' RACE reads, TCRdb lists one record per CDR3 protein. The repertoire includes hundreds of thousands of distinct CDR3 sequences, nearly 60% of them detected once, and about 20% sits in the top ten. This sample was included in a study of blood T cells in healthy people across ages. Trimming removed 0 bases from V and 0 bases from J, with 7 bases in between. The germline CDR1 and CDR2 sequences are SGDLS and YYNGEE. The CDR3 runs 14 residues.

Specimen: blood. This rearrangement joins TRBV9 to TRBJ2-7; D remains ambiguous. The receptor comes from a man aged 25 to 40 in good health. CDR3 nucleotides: TGTGCCAGCAGCGTAGTTTTCGACTCCTACGAGCAGTACTTC. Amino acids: CASSVVFDSYEQYF.